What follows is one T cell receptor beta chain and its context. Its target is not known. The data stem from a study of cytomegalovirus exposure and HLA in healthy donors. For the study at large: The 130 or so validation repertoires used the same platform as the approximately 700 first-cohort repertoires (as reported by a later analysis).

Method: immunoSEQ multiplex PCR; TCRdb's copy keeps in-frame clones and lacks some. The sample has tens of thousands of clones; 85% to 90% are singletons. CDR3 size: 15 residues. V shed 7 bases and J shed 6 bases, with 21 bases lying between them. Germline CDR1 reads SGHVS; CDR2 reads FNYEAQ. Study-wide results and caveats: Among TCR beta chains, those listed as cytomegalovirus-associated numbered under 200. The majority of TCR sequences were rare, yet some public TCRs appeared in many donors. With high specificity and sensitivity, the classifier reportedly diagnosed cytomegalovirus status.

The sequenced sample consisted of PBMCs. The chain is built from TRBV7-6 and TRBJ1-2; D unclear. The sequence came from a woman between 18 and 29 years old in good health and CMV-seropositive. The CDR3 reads CASTPGPGDFNGYTF. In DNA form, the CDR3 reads TGTGCCAGCACCCCTGGGCCGGGAGATTTCAATGGCTACACCTTC. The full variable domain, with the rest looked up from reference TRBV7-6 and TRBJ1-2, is GAGVSQSPRYKVTKRGQDVALRCDPISGHVSLYWYRQALGQGPEFLTYFNYEAQQDKSGLPNDRFSAERPEGSISTLTIQRTEQRDSAMYRCASTPGPGDFNGYTFGSGTRLTVV.